Each of the 4 T cell receptor beta chains below was sequenced from the same sample in a study of cytomegalovirus exposure and HLA in healthy donors (dated by TCRdb to about 2017). Library preparation used the immunoSEQ multiplex PCR assay. TCRdb mirrors the immuneACCESS table, restricted to in-frame sequences. Some clones are absent from its copies; in checked studies, under half trace to an unresolved V gene, and the reason for the others is unknown. The sample table records 150,000 to 200,000 clones; around nine tenths of these occur just once. More than 1.3% of the sample lies in the top ten. The sequencing sample was made of PBMCs. The receptors derive from a woman in her 30s in good health and CMV-seronegative.

The chain carries TRBV2 and TRBJ1-5; 8 nucleotides agree with TRBD1. V lost 4 bases and J lost 4; bases outside the gene matches: 3. Per germline, CDR1 SNHLY and CDR2 FYNNEI. The CDR3 runs to 14 residues. The CDR3 coding sequence is TGTGCCAGCAGTGTAGACAGGGGAAATCAGCCCCAGCATTTT. The encoded protein is CASSVDRGNQPQHF.

This chain links TRBV4-1 with TRBJ2-3; D not resolved. V lost 0 bases, J lost 2 bases, and 12 bases lay in between. CDR3 length: 16 amino acids. CDR1 and CDR2 from the germline V gene are MGHRA and YSYEKL. CDR3 sequence: CASSQDIWPFTDTQYF. CDR3 nucleotides: TGCGCCAGCAGCCAAGATATTTGGCCGTTCACAGATACGCAGTATTTT.

The CDR3 reads CASSLTGKRIGELFF. For the CDR3, the DNA is TGTGCCAGCAGCCTGACAGGGAAAAGGATCGGGGAGCTGTTTTTT. This chain links TRBV2 with TRBJ2-2; 7 bases are shared with TRBD1. Germline CDR1 and CDR2: SNHLY and FYNNEI. The junction had 11 bases not matched to a gene; V was cut back by 6 bases and J by 7 bases. The CDR3 has 15 amino acids.

This chain joins TRBV4-3 and TRBJ2-7, with unresolved D. Germline CDR1 is LGHNA and CDR2 is YSLEER. This CDR3 region has 14 residues. V lost 0 bases, J lost 0 bases, and 6 bases lay in between. In DNA form, the CDR3 reads TGCGCCAGCAGCCAAGACACGCGCTCCTACGAGCAGTACTTC. Protein sequence: CASSQDTRSYEQYF.